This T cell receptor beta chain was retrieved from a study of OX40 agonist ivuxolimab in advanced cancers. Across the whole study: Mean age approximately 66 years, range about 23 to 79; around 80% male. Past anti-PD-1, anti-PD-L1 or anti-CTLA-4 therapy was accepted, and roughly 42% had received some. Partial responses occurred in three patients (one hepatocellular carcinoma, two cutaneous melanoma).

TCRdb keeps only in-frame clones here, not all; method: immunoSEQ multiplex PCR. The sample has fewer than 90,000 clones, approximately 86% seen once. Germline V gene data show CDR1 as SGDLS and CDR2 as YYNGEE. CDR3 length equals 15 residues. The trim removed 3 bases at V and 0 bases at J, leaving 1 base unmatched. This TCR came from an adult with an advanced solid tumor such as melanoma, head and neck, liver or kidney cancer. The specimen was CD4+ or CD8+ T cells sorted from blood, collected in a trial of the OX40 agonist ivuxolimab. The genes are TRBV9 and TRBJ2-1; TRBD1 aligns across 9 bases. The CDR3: CASSAGQGSYNEQFF. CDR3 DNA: TGTGCCAGCAGCGCGGGACAGGGCTCCTACAATGAGCAGTTCTTC. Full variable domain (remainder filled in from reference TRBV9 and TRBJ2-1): DSGVTQTPKHLITATGQRVTLRCSPRSGDLSVYWYQQSLDQGLQFLIQYYNGEERAKGNILERFSAQQFPDLHSELNLSSLELGDSALYFCASSAGQGSYNEQFFGPGTRLTVL.